The 17 T cell receptor beta chains listed next were all sequenced from one sample in a study of cytomegalovirus exposure and HLA in healthy donors. The PCR ran on 60 Vbeta and 13 Jbeta primers. Sequencing was performed with immunoSEQ multiplex PCR; in TCRdb, only in-frame clones are kept and a portion is missing. The sample holds 30,000 to 40,000 clones, about four fifths seen once. Sequenced input: PBMCs. The origin of the receptors is a woman aged 40 to 49 in good health and CMV-seronegative.

The chain joins TRBV7-6 to TRBJ1-4; maybe TRBD1 (5 bases). V dropped 3 bases and J dropped 8 bases, with 10 bases sitting between them. This CDR3 comprises 13 residues. From germline, CDR1 is SGHVS and CDR2 FNYEAQ. The CDR3 DNA sequence: TGTGCCAGCAGCTTCAGGGTAGACGAAAAACTGTTTTTT. Translating it yields CASSFRVDEKLFF.

The chain is built from TRBV7-3 and TRBJ2-5, with D unresolved. V dropped 2 bases and J dropped 3 bases, with 7 bases sitting between them. Germline V lookup: CDR1 SGHTA, CDR2 FQGTGA. The CDR3 extends over 13 amino acids. This chain's CDR3 is CASSLGQKETQYF. The CDR3 nucleotides read TGTGCCAGCAGCTTAGGCCAGAAAGAGACCCAGTACTTC.

V usage is TRBV11-1 and J usage is TRBJ2-3, with 7 nucleotides matching TRBD1. CDR1 is SGHAT, CDR2 FQDESV, per germline (reference sequence). The CDR3 length is 15 residues. With V trimmed by 5 bases and J by 2 bases, 7 bases remained unmatched. This CDR3 is CASSPLGGPTDTQYF. The DNA of the CDR3 is TGTGCCAGCAGCCCATTAGGGGGCCCCACAGATACGCAGTATTTT.

This rearrangement joins TRBV19 to TRBJ1-5, with 8 bases matching TRBD1. CDR1 and CDR2 from the germline V gene are LNHDA and SQIVND (reference sequence). CDR3 size: 17 residues. V shed 5 bases, J shed 3 bases, and the junction held 12 bases outside the gene matches. The CDR3 reads CASSFDQGARVNQPQHF. The CDR3 region has the DNA TGTGCCAGTAGTTTTGATCAGGGGGCGAGGGTCAATCAGCCCCAGCATTTT.

V gene TRBV28 combines with J gene TRBJ1-5; D not resolved. This CDR3 spans 12 amino acids. Per germline, CDR1 MDHEN and CDR2 SYDVKM. Trimming stripped 8 bases from V and 6 bases from J, with 11 bases between. CDR3 nucleotide sequence: TGTGCCAGCTCCGGGGAGCTTCAGCCCCAGCATTTT. It encodes CASSGELQPQHF.

The V call is TRBV5-1, the J call TRBJ2-1; D ambiguous. The CDR3 sequence is 14 residues long. Per germline, CDR1 SGHRS and CDR2 YFSETQ. V gave up 4 bases and J gave up 8 bases, with 16 bases separating them. The CDR3 is CASSLMSIVDEQFF. The DNA for the CDR3 is TGCGCCAGCAGCCTTATGTCGATAGTCGATGAGCAGTTCTTC. The full variable domain, its missing parts supplied by reference TRBV5-1 and TRBJ2-1, is KAGVTQTPRYLIKTRGQQVTLSCSPISGHRSVSWYQQTPGQGLQFLFEYFSETQRNKGNFPGRFSGRQFSNSRSEMNVSTLELGDSALYLCASSLMSIVDEQFFGPGTRLTVL.

This chain links TRBV2 with TRBJ2-3; TRBD2 matches at 8 bases. V was clipped by 7 bases and J by 3 bases; unmatched bases: 15. Germline-derived CDR1 and CDR2 are SNHLY and FYNNEI. The CDR3 runs to 17 residues. The CDR3 region has the DNA TGTGCCAGCACCCCGCGTAGGCTAGCGGGTCCAACAGATACGCAGTATTTT. Its translation is CASTPRRLAGPTDTQYF.

The genes are TRBV19 and TRBJ1-1; TRBD1 matches at 7 bases. After removal of 7 bases from V and 3 bases from J, the junction contained 8 bases not matched to a gene. The germline V gene encodes CDR1 LNHDA and CDR2 SQIVND (reference sequence). The CDR3 spans 14 residues. CDR3 amino acids: CASNDRVGDTEAFF. DNA for the CDR3: TGTGCCAGTAATGACAGGGTTGGAGACACTGAAGCTTTCTTT.

The rearrangement uses TRBV6-5 and TRBJ1-6; D remains unclear. Germline CDR1 MNHEY, CDR2 SVGAGI. This CDR3 has 12 amino acids. Trimming removed 6 bases from V and 10 bases from J, with 10 bases in between. The CDR3 nucleotides are TGTGCCAGCAGGGCCTCACTATCACCCCTCCACTTT. This codes for CASRASLSPLHF.

The DNA for the CDR3 is TGTGCCAGCAGTTTAAGCCTCGGAGCCGCTGAAGCTTTCTTT. This encodes CASSLSLGAAEAFF. The genes are TRBV28 and TRBJ1-1; no reliable D call. The CDR3 runs to 14 residues. The germline V gene encodes CDR1 MDHEN and CDR2 SYDVKM. Trimming stripped 2 bases from V and 6 bases from J, with 13 bases between.

CDR3 residues: CASSFRSRGADTQYF. CDR3 bases: TGTGCCAGCAGCTTCAGGTCCAGGGGGGCAGATACGCAGTATTTT. V usage is TRBV7-2 and J usage is TRBJ2-3; tentatively, D is TRBD1 (7 bases). Germline CDR1 reads SGHTA; CDR2 reads FQGNSA. The CDR3 runs 15 residues. The ends were cut back, 3 bases at V and 4 bases at J, with 14 bases in the middle.

This CDR3 is CASSSVTGVETEAFF. The CDR3 bases are TGTGCCAGCAGTTCCGTGACAGGGGTGGAAACTGAAGCTTTCTTT. This chain uses TRBV6-5 with TRBJ1-1, with TRBD1 matching over 8 bases. The CDR3 length is 15 residues. Germline V gene sequence: CDR1 MNHEY, CDR2 SVGAGI. After removal of 4 bases from V and 5 bases from J, the junction contained 9 bases not matched to a gene.

The V and J genes are TRBV19 and TRBJ1-1, with 11 bases identical to TRBD1. After removal of 4 bases from V and 6 bases from J, the junction contained 10 bases not matched to a gene. CDR3 size: 16 residues. Germline CDR1 LNHDA, CDR2 SQIVND (reference sequence). CDR3 sequence (DNA): TGTGCCAGTAGTACCAGGAAGGGACAGGGGGGTTCTGAAGCTTTCTTT. Translation gives CASSTRKGQGGSEAFF.

The rearrangement uses TRBV7-9 and TRBJ2-2, with a weak D call TRBD1 (7 bases). There are 14 residues in the CDR3. Germline V gives CDR1 SEHNR, CDR2 FQNEAQ (reference sequence). The V and J ends lost 7 bases and 1 base respectively, with 10 bases between them. CDR3 DNA sequence: TGTGCCAGCATCCAGGGGGGGAACACCGGGGAGCTGTTTTTT. Translation gives CASIQGGNTGELFF.

The chain recombines TRBV19 with TRBJ1-2; D may be TRBD1 (5 bases). The ends were cut back, 5 bases at V and 1 base at J, with 11 bases in the middle. This CDR3 contains 14 residues. Germline values: CDR1 LNHDA, CDR2 SQIVND (reference sequence). The CDR3 DNA is TGTGCCAGTAGTCTCCAGGGCATTAACTATGGCTACACCTTC. Translated: CASSLQGINYGYTF. Supplemented by reference TRBV19 and TRBJ1-2, the full variable domain reads DGGITQSPKYLFRKEGQNVTLSCEQNLNHDAMYWYRQDPGQGLRLIYYSQIVNDFQKGDIAEGYSVSREKKESFPLTVTSAQKNPTAFYLCASSLQGINYGYTFGSGTRLTVV.

This chain joins TRBV6-1 and TRBJ2-3; D ambiguous. The CDR3 has 12 residues. The V and J ends lost 2 bases and 6 bases respectively, with 6 bases between them. Germline V gives CDR1 MNHNS, CDR2 SASEGT. CDR3 sequence (DNA): TGTGCCAGCAGTGAACACGGGGATACGCAGTATTTT. This sequence encodes CASSEHGDTQYF.

The chain carries TRBV5-5 and TRBJ2-2; D remains ambiguous. The length of the CDR3 is 15 residues. Trimming left V 0 bases short and J 1 base short, with 7 bases between. CDR1 is SGHKS, CDR2 YYEKEE, per germline (reference sequence). The CDR3 is CASSLVVGNTGELFF. In DNA form, the CDR3 reads TGTGCCAGCAGCTTGGTAGTCGGGAACACCGGGGAGCTGTTTTTT.